This T cell receptor (beta chain) was identified in a study of blood T cell repertoires in COVID-19. A Seattle source enrolled patients during active infection and followed them longitudinally. The V and J ends lost 7 bases and 0 bases respectively, with 9 bases between them. Germline V gives CDR1 LNHDA, CDR2 SQIVND (reference sequence). The CDR3 is 14 residues long. The authors' processing: Estimates of nucleated cell counts were drawn from the amplification of reference gene primers. The table came from immunoSEQ multiplex PCR; TCRdb's copy has only in-frame clones and leaves some out. Clone size and V and J calls were adopted from that table, with D and trimming inferred from the DNA. Found here are about 300,000 clones, approximately 84% of them singletons; the top ten hold around 1.6%.

The V and J genes are TRBV19 and TRBJ2-2; tentative D call: TRBD1 (6 bases). Sequencing was done on a sample of peripheral blood. This sequence was found in a human donor with COVID-19, enrolled during active disease. The donor label of this sample is uncertain. The CDR3 loop reads CASIDRTNTGELFF. The CDR3 DNA follows: TGTGCCAGTATTGACAGGACGAACACCGGGGAGCTGTTTTTT.